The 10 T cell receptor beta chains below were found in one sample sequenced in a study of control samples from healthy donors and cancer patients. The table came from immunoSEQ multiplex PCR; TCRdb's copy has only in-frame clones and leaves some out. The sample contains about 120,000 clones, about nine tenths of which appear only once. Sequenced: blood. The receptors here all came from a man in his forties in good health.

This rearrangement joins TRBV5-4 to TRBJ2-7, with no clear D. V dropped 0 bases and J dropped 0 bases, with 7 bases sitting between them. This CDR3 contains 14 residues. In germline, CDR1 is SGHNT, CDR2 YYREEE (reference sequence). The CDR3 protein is CASSLAESSYEQYF. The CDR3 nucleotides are TGTGCCAGCAGCTTGGCCGAAAGCTCCTACGAGCAGTACTTC.

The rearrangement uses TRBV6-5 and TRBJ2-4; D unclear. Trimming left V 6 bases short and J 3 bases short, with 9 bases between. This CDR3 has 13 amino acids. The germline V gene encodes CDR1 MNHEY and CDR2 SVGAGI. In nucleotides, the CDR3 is TGTGCCAGCAGGCCGCGAGGCAAAAACATTCAGTACTTC. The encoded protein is CASRPRGKNIQYF.

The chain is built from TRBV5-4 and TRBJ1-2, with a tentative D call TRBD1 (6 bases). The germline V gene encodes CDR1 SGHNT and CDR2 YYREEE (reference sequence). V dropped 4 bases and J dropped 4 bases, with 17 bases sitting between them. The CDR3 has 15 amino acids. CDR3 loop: CASSLTGQITYGYTF. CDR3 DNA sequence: TGTGCCAGCAGCCTTACTGGACAGATAACCTATGGCTACACCTTC.

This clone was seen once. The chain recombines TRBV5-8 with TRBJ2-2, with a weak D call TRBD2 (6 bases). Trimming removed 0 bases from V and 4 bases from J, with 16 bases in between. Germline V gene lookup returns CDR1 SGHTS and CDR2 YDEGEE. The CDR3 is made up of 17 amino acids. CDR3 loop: CASSLGALADGTGELFF. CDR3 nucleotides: TGTGCCAGCAGCTTGGGTGCTTTAGCGGACGGCACCGGGGAGCTGTTTTTT.

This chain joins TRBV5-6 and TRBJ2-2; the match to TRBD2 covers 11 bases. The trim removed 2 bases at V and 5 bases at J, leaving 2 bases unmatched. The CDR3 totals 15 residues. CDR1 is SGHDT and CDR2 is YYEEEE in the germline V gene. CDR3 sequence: CASSLLAGETGELFF. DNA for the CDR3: TGTGCCAGCAGCTTACTAGCGGGGGAGACCGGGGAGCTGTTTTTT.

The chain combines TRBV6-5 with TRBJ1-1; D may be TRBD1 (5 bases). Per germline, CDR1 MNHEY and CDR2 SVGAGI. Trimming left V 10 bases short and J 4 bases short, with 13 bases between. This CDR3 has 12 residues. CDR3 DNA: TGTGCCACTCGGACGGGGGTCACTGAAGCTTTCTTT. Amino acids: CATRTGVTEAFF.

This CDR3 is CASSVQVQGGEAFF. CDR3 nucleotides: TGTGCCAGCAGCGTCCAGGTACAGGGAGGGGAAGCTTTCTTT. The gene calls are TRBV11-2 and TRBJ1-1; perhaps TRBD1 as D (6 bases). The CDR3 is 14 amino acids. V was shortened by 5 bases and J by 8 bases, with 18 bases between the two germline ends. CDR1 and CDR2 (germline): SGHAT, FQNNGV.

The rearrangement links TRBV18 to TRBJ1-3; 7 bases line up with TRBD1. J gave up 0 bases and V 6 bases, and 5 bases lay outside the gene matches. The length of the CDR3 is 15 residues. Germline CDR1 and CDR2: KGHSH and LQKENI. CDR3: CASSPDRVSGNTIYF. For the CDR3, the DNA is TGTGCCAGCTCCCCCGACAGGGTCTCTGGAAACACCATATATTTT.

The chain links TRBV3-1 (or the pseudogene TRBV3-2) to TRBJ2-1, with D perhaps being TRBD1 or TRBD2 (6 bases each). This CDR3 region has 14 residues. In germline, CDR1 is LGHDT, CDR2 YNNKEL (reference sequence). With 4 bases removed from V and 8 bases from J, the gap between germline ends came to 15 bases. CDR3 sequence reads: CASSRGAFSDEQFF. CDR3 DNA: TGTGCCAGCAGCCGGGGGGCATTCAGCGATGAGCAGTTCTTC.

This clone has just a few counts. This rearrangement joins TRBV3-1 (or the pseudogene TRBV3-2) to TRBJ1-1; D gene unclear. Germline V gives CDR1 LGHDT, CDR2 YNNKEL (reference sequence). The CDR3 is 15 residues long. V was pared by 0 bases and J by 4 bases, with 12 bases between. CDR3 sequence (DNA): TGTGCCAGCAGCCAAGATCCGGGGTTTGGCACTGAAGCTTTCTTT. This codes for CASSQDPGFGTEAFF.